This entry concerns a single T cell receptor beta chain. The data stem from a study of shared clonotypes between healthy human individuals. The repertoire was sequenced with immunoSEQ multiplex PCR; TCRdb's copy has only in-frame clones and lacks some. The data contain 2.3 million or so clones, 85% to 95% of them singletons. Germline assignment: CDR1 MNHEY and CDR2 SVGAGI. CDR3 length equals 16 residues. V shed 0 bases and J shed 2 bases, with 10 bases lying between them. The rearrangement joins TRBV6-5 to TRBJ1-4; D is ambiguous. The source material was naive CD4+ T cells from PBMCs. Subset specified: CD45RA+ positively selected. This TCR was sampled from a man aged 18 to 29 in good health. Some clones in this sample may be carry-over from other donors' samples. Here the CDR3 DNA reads TGTGCCAGCAGTTACTCGAGTCTCGGGACTAATGAAAAACTGTTTTTT. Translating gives CASSYSSLGTNEKLFF.